The rows below give T cell receptor beta chains drawn from one sample of a study of OX40 agonist ivuxolimab in advanced cancers. The protocol was immunoSEQ multiplex PCR, while the TCRdb copy is restricted to in-frame clones and leaves out a portion. The sample carries more than 70,000 clones, 65% to 85% recorded once. The material sequenced was CD4+ or CD8+ T cells sorted from blood, taken in a trial of the OX40 agonist ivuxolimab. The receptors stem from an adult with an advanced solid tumor such as melanoma, head and neck, liver or kidney cancer. The CDR3 runs from the conserved cysteine through the conserved F or W. D genes are given only for firm matches. Part of the rows lack a size; the others show once, few, many or a class for expanded clones.

V: TRBV7-2
J: TRBJ2-7
D: NA
size: NA
CDR3: CASSFGGSSYEQYF
DNA: TGTGCCAGCAGCTTTGGCGGAAGCTCCTACGAGCAGTACTTC

V: TRBV11-3
J: TRBJ1-2
D: TRBD1
size: few
CDR3: CASTSGGGITNGYTF
DNA: TGTGCCAGCACTTCGGGAGGGGGCATAACGAATGGCTACACCTTC

V: TRBV27
J: TRBJ1-1
D: TRBD1
size: NA
CDR3: CASSLGQGNTEAFF
DNA: TGTGCCAGCAGTTTGGGACAGGGGAACACTGAAGCTTTCTTT

V: TRBV2
J: TRBJ1-1
D: NA
size: NA
CDR3: CASSDGLGSIEAFF
DNA: TGTGCCAGCAGTGACGGACTTGGCAGTATCGAAGCTTTCTTT

V: TRBV6-5
J: TRBJ2-3
D: TRBD1
size: NA
CDR3: CASSFGTGGRDTQYF
DNA: TGTGCCAGCAGTTTTGGGACAGGGGGTAGGGATACGCAGTATTTT

V: TRBV11-3
J: TRBJ2-1
D: NA
size: NA
CDR3: CASSSAGTYNEQFF
DNA: TGTGCCAGCAGCTCCGCCGGGACCTACAATGAGCAGTTCTTC

V: TRBV4-3
J: TRBJ1-2
D: NA
size: NA
CDR3: CASSQDPGSGYGYTF
DNA: TGCGCCAGCAGCCAAGATCCGGGTTCAGGCTATGGCTACACCTTC

V: TRBV14
J: TRBJ2-1
D: TRBD2
size: once
CDR3: CASSQISGSILYNEQFF
DNA: TGTGCCAGCAGCCAGATAAGCGGGAGTATCCTCTACAATGAGCAGTTCTTC

V: TRBV5-1
J: TRBJ1-2
D: NA
size: NA
CDR3: CASSLGRAGYTF
DNA: TGCGCCAGCAGCTTGGGTAGGGCGGGCTACACCTTC

V: TRBV2
J: TRBJ2-7
D: NA
size: once
CDR3: CASSEREMGHHYEQYF
DNA: TGTGCCAGCAGTGAAAGAGAGATGGGACACCATTACGAGCAGTACTTC

V: TRBV6-1
J: TRBJ1-4
D: NA
size: NA
CDR3: CASIDYSSNEKLFF
DNA: TGTGCCAGCATAGACTACTCCTCTAATGAAAAACTGTTTTTT

V: TRBV7-2
J: TRBJ1-3
D: NA
size: NA
CDR3: CASIGPSGNTIYF
DNA: TGTGCCAGCATTGGGCCCTCTGGAAACACCATATATTTT

V: TRBV19
J: TRBJ1-2
D: NA
size: NA
CDR3: CASSIGPRQIYGYTF
DNA: TGTGCCAGTAGTATAGGCCCCAGGCAGATTTATGGCTACACCTTC

V: TRBV30
J: TRBJ2-5
D: NA
size: NA
CDR3: CAWSRRGGETQYF
DNA: TGTGCCTGGAGTCGGAGAGGGGGGGAGACCCAGTACTTC

V: TRBV7-9
J: TRBJ2-3
D: TRBD2
size: once
CDR3: CASSLGLGTDTQYF
DNA: TGTGCCAGCAGCCTGGGACTAGGTACAGATACGCAGTATTTT

V: TRBV19
J: TRBJ2-3
D: NA
size: once
CDR3: CASSWRPSDTQYF
DNA: TGTGCCAGTAGCTGGCGTCCTTCCGATACGCAGTATTTT

V: TRBV2
J: TRBJ1-1
D: NA
size: NA
CDR3: CASIIRPNTEAFF
DNA: TGTGCCAGCATTATCCGGCCGAACACTGAAGCTTTCTTT

V: TRBV19
J: TRBJ2-7
D: TRBD2
size: few
CDR3: CASSDPGLAYEQYF
DNA: TGTGCCAGTAGTGATCCGGGACTAGCCTACGAGCAGTACTTC

V: TRBV6-4
J: TRBJ1-1
D: TRBD1
size: NA
CDR3: CASSRDRGDTEAFF
DNA: TGTGCCAGCAGTCGGGACAGGGGGGACACTGAAGCTTTCTTT

V: TRBV21-1
J: TRBJ1-2
D: NA
size: NA
CDR3: CASSNSGLYGYTF
DNA: TGTGCCAGCAGCAATTCAGGTCTCTATGGCTACACCTTC

V: TRBV15
J: TRBJ2-5
D: NA
size: NA
CDR3: CATSSLREETQYF
DNA: TGTGCCACCAGCAGCCTCCGGGAAGAGACCCAGTACTTC

V: TRBV7-9
J: TRBJ2-2
D: TRBD1
size: NA
CDR3: CASSLGTGGNGELFF
DNA: TGTGCCAGCAGCTTAGGGACAGGGGGCAACGGGGAGCTGTTTTTT

V: TRBV27
J: TRBJ2-2
D: TRBD1
size: NA
CDR3: CASRLTGLNTGELFF
DNA: TGTGCCAGCAGGCTGACAGGGTTAAACACCGGGGAGCTGTTTTTT

V: TRBV19
J: TRBJ2-3
D: TRBD2
size: NA
CDR3: CASIPTSGGADTQYF
DNA: TGTGCCAGTATCCCGACTAGCGGGGGCGCAGATACGCAGTATTTT

V: TRBV11-2
J: TRBJ2-2
D: TRBD1
size: NA
CDR3: CASSLGSLTGVTGELFF
DNA: TGTGCCAGCAGCTTAGGCAGTCTGACAGGGGTCACCGGGGAGCTGTTTTTT

V: TRBV19
J: TRBJ2-7
D: NA
size: NA
CDR3: CASSIDTGHRYEQYF
DNA: TGTGCCAGTAGTATAGATACGGGACACCGTTACGAGCAGTACTTC

V: TRBV28
J: TRBJ2-5
D: NA
size: NA
CDR3: CASSTGRSGETQYF
DNA: TGTGCCAGCAGTACCGGACGGTCCGGAGAGACCCAGTACTTC

V: TRBV7-2
J: TRBJ2-2
D: NA
size: once
CDR3: CASSPRTVNTGELFF
DNA: TGTGCCAGCAGCCCGAGGACGGTGAACACCGGGGAGCTGTTTTTT

V: TRBV7-8
J: TRBJ1-5
D: NA
size: many
CDR3: CASSLVVQGGQPQHF
DNA: TGTGCCAGCAGCTTAGTCGTCCAGGGTGGGCAGCCCCAGCATTTT

V: TRBV5-1
J: TRBJ1-1
D: NA
size: NA
CDR3: CASSMMNEAFF
DNA: TGCGCCAGCAGCATGATGAATGAGGCTTTCTTT

V: TRBV7-9
J: TRBJ2-1
D: TRBD1
size: NA
CDR3: CASSLGDRVEQFF
DNA: TGTGCCAGCAGCTTAGGCGACAGGGTTGAACAGTTCTTC

V: TRBV19
J: TRBJ2-3
D: TRBD2
size: NA
CDR3: CASSIMGLGTDTQYF
DNA: TGTGCCAGTAGTATAATGGGACTAGGTACAGATACGCAGTATTTT

V: TRBV11-3
J: TRBJ1-3
D: NA
size: NA
CDR3: CASSAPIAGFSGNTIYF
DNA: TGTGCCAGCAGCGCTCCAATCGCGGGTTTTTCTGGAAACACCATATATTTT

V: TRBV6-1
J: TRBJ1-6
D: NA
size: NA
CDR3: CASSEFPPGTSNSPLHF
DNA: TGTGCCAGCAGTGAATTTCCCCCCGGGACTTCTAATTCACCCCTCCACTTT

V: TRBV9
J: TRBJ2-1
D: NA
size: once
CDR3: CASSVGGTYNEQFF
DNA: TGTGCCAGCAGCGTAGGCGGGACTTACAATGAGCAGTTCTTC

V: TRBV11-1
J: TRBJ1-4
D: NA
size: NA
CDR3: CASSPGQPNEKLFF
DNA: TGTGCCAGCAGCCCGGGCCAACCTAATGAAAAACTGTTTTTT

V: TRBV11-2
J: TRBJ2-5
D: NA
size: NA
CDR3: CASSPRTARETQYF
DNA: TGTGCCAGCAGCCCACGGACGGCGAGGGAGACCCAGTACTTC

V: TRBV19
J: TRBJ2-7
D: NA
size: NA
CDR3: CASSIDHGGSYEQYF
DNA: TGTGCCAGTAGTATAGATCATGGGGGATCCTACGAGCAGTACTTC

V: TRBV7-9
J: TRBJ1-1
D: NA
size: NA
CDR3: CASSLLYGRANTEAFF
DNA: TGTGCCAGCAGCTTATTGTATGGCAGGGCGAACACTGAAGCTTTCTTT

V: TRBV19
J: TRBJ2-1
D: NA
size: NA
CDR3: CATAERASSYNEQFF
DNA: TGTGCCACCGCCGAGAGGGCCAGCTCCTACAATGAGCAGTTCTTC

V: TRBV9
J: TRBJ1-4
D: TRBD1
size: NA
CDR3: CASSPRQGTNEKLFF
DNA: TGTGCCAGCAGCCCAAGACAGGGAACTAATGAAAAACTGTTTTTT

V: TRBV2
J: TRBJ1-2
D: NA
size: NA
CDR3: CASNPGDLQELKDYGYTF
DNA: TGTGCCAGCAATCCCGGAGACTTACAGGAGCTAAAGGACTATGGCTACACCTTC

V: TRBV7-9
J: TRBJ1-1
D: NA
size: NA
CDR3: CASSLARNTEAFF
DNA: TGTGCCAGCAGCTTAGCGCGGAACACTGAAGCTTTCTTT

V: TRBV27
J: TRBJ2-5
D: NA
size: NA
CDR3: CASKGVQETQYF
DNA: TGTGCCAGCAAGGGGGTCCAAGAGACCCAGTACTTC

V: TRBV7-9
J: TRBJ2-7
D: TRBD1
size: NA
CDR3: CASSSRGTGSYEQYF
DNA: TGTGCCAGCAGCTCAAGGGGGACAGGATCCTACGAGCAGTACTTC

V: TRBV29-1
J: TRBJ1-1
D: NA
size: NA
CDR3: CSVETGSTEAFF
DNA: TGCAGCGTTGAAACAGGGAGCACTGAAGCTTTCTTT